The sequence of this T cell receptor (beta chain) was determined in a study of blood T cell repertoires in COVID-19. Overall study context: Whether acute or convalescent, the COVID-19 samples came from the United States, Italy and Spain. In each case, the material was cDNA or gDNA derived from T cells, B-cell-depleted T cells, or PBMCs.

This CDR3 comprises 15 residues. V shed 3 bases and J 4 bases; nucleotides not matched to a gene: 5. The germline CDR1 and CDR2 sequences are SGHRS and YFSETQ. Per the authors' pipeline: Counts of nucleated cells, estimated from reference gene primer amplification, were obtained. Repertoires were generated with immunoSEQ multiplex PCR, while TCRdb's copy carries only in-frame clones and drops some. V, J and clone size derive from that table, while D and trimming were established from the DNA sequence. The sample records fewer than 90,000 clones, approximately 84% being singletons. The chain links TRBV5-1 to TRBJ2-4; TRBD1 aligns across 9 bases. This TCR derives from a man aged 70 or older with acute or convalescent COVID-19. The sample was peripheral blood. The CDR3 loop reads CASSSGTGTKNIQYF. The DNA of the CDR3 is TGCGCCAGCAGCTCCGGGACAGGGACGAAAAACATTCAGTACTTC.